This T cell receptor (beta chain) appears in the sequencing data of a study of blood T cell repertoires in COVID-19 (dated by TCRdb to about 2020). Background on the whole study: The collaborator samples originated in the United States, Italy and Spain and spanned the acute and convalescent phases of COVID-19. The prospective study material was composed of cDNA or gDNA derived from T cells, B-cell-depleted T cells, or PBMCs. Subjects who had been exposed to COVID-19, were actively infected with it, or had recovered from it provided the deeply sampled blood TCRbeta repertoires that made up the dataset. The repertoires were released in a freely available public database meant as a resource for research on the immune response to SARS-CoV-2. Samples came from the ongoing ImmuneRACE study (first 160 participants) plus 1,254 subjects from 6 global collaborators. The sample metadata nearly always contained a de-identified subject ID, COVID-19 status, age in years and sex. HLA class I and class II types, where available, came from metadata supplied by the sample provider rather than from assay-based typing. Here is what the overall study found, with its caveats: Clinical and demographic metadata were provided uncurated, with the amount varying by source and participant.

At the junction V is shortened by 2 bases and J by 0 bases; bases outside the gene matches: 9. Sequences KGHSH (CDR1) and LQKENI (CDR2) are obtained from the germline V gene. The CDR3 numbers 18 residues from cysteine through phenylalanine. Left in the record is the CDR3 DNA by itself, 54 bases read in frame from the first base. TCRbeta CDR3 regions were amplified from genomic DNA using the immunoSEQ Assay, a bias-controlled multiplex PCR. In the source study's methods: The number of nucleated cells in each sample was estimated from the amplification of reference gene primers within the assay. To quantify the absolute abundance of each unique TCRbeta CDR3 rearrangement, sequence reads were collapsed and filtered. For each sample, productive Simpson clonality was calculated as the square root of Simpson's diversity index across productive rearrangements. TCRdb provides this immuneACCESS table in a form limited to in-frame rearrangements. Some clones are lacking; in checked studies, under half of them reflect an unresolved V gene, and why the rest are absent is not known. The D gene and trimming were derived from the DNA, and the V and J assignments and clone size from that table. The sample contains over 250,000 clones, roughly 90% of them found a single time. Jointly, the top ten make up around 9.3% of the sample.

Participants in the prospective study were enrolled through a virtual design, were aged roughly 18 to 100 years, and lived in roughly 24 United States geographic areas. In the prospective study, cohorts were assigned on the basis of participant-reported clinical history obtained from a screening survey and a study questionnaire. For ImmuneRACE Cohort 3, a participant was defined as recovered based on two consecutive negative NP/OP PCR tests, clearance by a healthcare professional, or resolution of symptoms. In the prospective study, mobile phlebotomists collected whole blood, serum and a nasopharyngeal or oropharyngeal swab from each participant. Over a roughly 2-month period, participants in the prospective study had the option of providing additional blood draws and questionnaires. Prospective study blood samples were shipped either frozen or at room temperature before DNA extraction. Only one count was recorded for this clone. The antigen it recognizes is unknown. No much larger clonotype is one base removed from it; base qualities were not supplied.

The source material was PBMCs or T cells enriched from blood (not recorded which). Recombination joined TRBV18 with TRBJ1-3, and TRBD1 matches 8 of the central bases. The sequence was obtained from a woman under 30 who had recovered from COVID-19. The CDR3 reads CASSPTGTGVISGNTIYF. The DNA is as follows: TGTGCCAGCTCACCAACCGGGACAGGTGTAATCTCTGGAAACACCATATATTTT. Full variable domain (CDR3 extended with the reference TRBV18 and TRBJ1-3 proteins): NAGVMQNPRHLVRRRGQEARLRCSPMKGHSHVYWYRQLPEEGLKFMVYLQKENIIDESGMPKERFSAEFPKEGPSILRIQQVVRGDSAAYFCASSPTGTGVISGNTIYFGEGSWLTVV.